One sample yielded the 27 T cell receptor beta chains listed below, sequenced in a study of shared clonotypes between healthy human individuals. Only in-frame clones appear in the TCRdb table, and some are missing; sequencing was by immunoSEQ multiplex PCR. The sample shows 2 million to 2.5 million clones, 80% to 95% of them seen only once. Sequenced: naive CD4+ T cells from PBMCs. Sample subset: CD45RA+ positively selected. The origin of the receptors is a man aged 18 to 30 in good health. Some clones in this sample may be carry-over from other donors' samples.

This clone is a singleton in its sample. The chain uses TRBV6-1 and TRBJ2-7; 7 positions match TRBD1. Germline values: CDR1 MNHNS, CDR2 SASEGT. The V gene end was trimmed by 10 bases and the J gene end by 2 bases; junction bases not matched to a gene: 8. This CDR3 is 13 amino acids long. Here the CDR3 reads CATVGQATYEQYF. CDR3 DNA sequence: TGTGCCACCGTTGGACAGGCAACCTACGAGCAGTACTTC.

The chain is built from TRBV28 and TRBJ2-2; D unclear. Germline V gene sequence: CDR1 MDHEN, CDR2 SYDVKM. This CDR3 region has 11 residues. The V end was cut by 7 bases, the J end by 4 bases, with 4 bases between. The CDR3 sequence: CASKATGELFF. The CDR3 nucleotides are TGTGCCAGCAAGGCCACCGGGGAGCTGTTTTTT. Full variable domain (missing parts from reference TRBV28 and TRBJ2-2): DVKVTQSSRYLVKRTGEKVFLECVQDMDHENMFWYRQDPGLGLRLIYFSYDVKMKEKGDIPEGYSVSREKKERFSLILESASTNQTSMYLCASKATGELFFGEGSRLTVL.

The sample holds a few counts of this clone. The genes are TRBV7-9 and TRBJ1-1; TRBD1 matches 10 bases. The V and J ends lost 5 bases and 5 bases, in that order; junction bases with no gene match: 8. CDR1 is SEHNR, CDR2 FQNEAQ, per germline (reference sequence). The CDR3 is made up of 15 amino acids. This chain's CDR3 is CASSRQGAPGTEAFF. The CDR3 DNA is TGTGCCAGCAGCCGACAGGGGGCGCCCGGAACTGAAGCTTTCTTT.

The rearrangement uses TRBV9 and TRBJ2-1, with 13 bases that match TRBD2. CDR3 length equals 14 residues. Unmatched junction bases numbered 0, after V lost 7 bases and J lost 2 bases. Germline CDR1 reads SGDLS; CDR2 reads YYNGEE. CDR3: CASGTSGAYNEQFF. CDR3 nucleotide sequence: TGTGCCAGCGGGACTAGCGGGGCCTACAATGAGCAGTTCTTC.

To note about this clone: Different DNA sequences within this sample yield the same CDR3. This sequence joins TRBV5-1 and TRBJ2-7, with 8 bases aligning to TRBD1. The CDR3 length is 15 residues. V was clipped by 0 bases and J by 2 bases; unmatched bases: 4. Germline V lookup: CDR1 SGHRS, CDR2 YFSETQ. The CDR3 reads CASSLAGQGPYEQYF. The CDR3 region has the DNA TGCGCCAGCAGCTTGGCCGGACAGGGACCCTACGAGCAGTACTTC.

The CDR3 region is CASSQALGQPTGELFF. The CDR3 DNA reads TGTGCCAGCTCCCAGGCTCTGGGACAGCCCACCGGGGAGCTGTTTTTT. This chain connects TRBV18 to TRBJ2-2; 7 bases are a match to TRBD1. V shed 6 bases, J shed 4 bases, and the junction held 11 bases outside the gene matches. CDR1 and CDR2 (germline): KGHSH, LQKENI. The CDR3 runs to 16 residues.

This clone was picked up one time. The chain combines TRBV28 with TRBJ2-1; D unclear. The V end was cut by 6 bases, the J end by 2 bases, with 8 bases between. This CDR3 comprises 13 residues. Per germline, CDR1 MDHEN and CDR2 SYDVKM. CDR3 in DNA: TGTGCCAGCAGAGAGAGGACCTACAATGAGCAGTTCTTC. Its protein is CASRERTYNEQFF.

The chain joins TRBV11-2 to TRBJ1-3; a weak D match, TRBD1 (5 bases). Between the trimmed V and J ends, which lost 5 bases and 4 bases, there was a span of 12 bases. Germline V lookup: CDR1 SGHAT, CDR2 FQNNGV. This CDR3 is built from 14 residues. The CDR3 protein is CASSPGLRGNTIYF. CDR3 coding DNA: TGTGCCAGCAGCCCGGGACTAAGGGGAAACACCATATATTTT.

J is TRBJ2-5 and V is TRBV29-1; D is unclear. Trimming removed 5 bases at V and 3 bases at J, with 10 bases between. Germline V gene lookup returns CDR1 SQVTM and CDR2 ANQGSEA. The CDR3 contains 12 residues. This CDR3 reads CSVLTLEETQYF. In nucleotides, the CDR3 is TGCAGCGTTTTGACATTGGAAGAGACCCAGTACTTC.

V is TRBV5-1 and J is TRBJ2-7; D is uncertain. The germline V gene has CDR1 SGHRS and CDR2 YFSETQ. V lost 4 bases and J 4 bases, leaving 21 bases between the germline ends. The CDR3 is made up of 16 amino acids. The CDR3 nucleotides read TGCGCCAGCAGCCCCTCAAATCGCGTTCAAGCGTACGAGCAGTACTTC. Encoded protein: CASSPSNRVQAYEQYF.

This chain's CDR3 is CASSFRASGRGTGELFF. In DNA, the CDR3 is TGTGCCAGCAGCTTTCGGGCTAGCGGGAGGGGAACCGGGGAGCTGTTTTTT. V usage is TRBV7-2 and J usage is TRBJ2-2; TRBD2 matches 12 bases. V dropped 3 bases and J dropped 5; count of bases not matched to a gene: 7. The CDR3 is 17 amino acids. The germline V gene encodes CDR1 SGHTA and CDR2 FQGNSA.

Comment on this clone: In the same sample, other DNA sequences code for this CDR3. The chain employs TRBV5-1 and TRBJ2-1, with 8 nucleotides matching TRBD1. After removal of 1 base from V and 0 bases from J, the junction contained 3 bases not matched to a gene. Germline CDR1 and CDR2: SGHRS and YFSETQ. This CDR3 is built from 16 residues. The CDR3 nucleotides read TGCGCCAGCAGCTTGTCAACAGGGGGCTCCTACAATGAGCAGTTCTTC. Translated, it gives CASSLSTGGSYNEQFF.

The chain carries TRBV27 and TRBJ2-3; 13 bases are shared with TRBD2. Losses at the gene ends were 6 bases for V and 6 bases for J; bases not matched to a gene: 21. This CDR3 is built from 20 residues. Germline V lookup: CDR1 MNHEY, CDR2 SMNVEV (reference sequence). This CDR3 reads CASRPGGTSGTTGLADTQYF. For the CDR3, the DNA is TGTGCCAGCAGACCGGGGGGGACTAGCGGGACGACGGGTCTTGCGGATACGCAGTATTTT.

This chain's CDR3 is CASSLARGIETQYF. DNA for the CDR3: TGTGCCAGCAGCTTAGCTAGAGGGATAGAGACCCAGTACTTC. The chain uses TRBV7-8 and TRBJ2-5; D is possibly TRBD2 (5 bases). Germline V CDR1 and CDR2: SGHVS, FQNEAQ. The CDR3 has 14 residues. With 0 bases removed from V and 4 bases from J, the gap between germline ends came to 9 bases.

The J gene is TRBJ2-7, the V gene TRBV2; 10 nucleotides agree with TRBD1. The CDR3 loop spans 15 amino acids. CDR1 and CDR2 (germline): SNHLY, FYNNEI. V dropped 6 bases and J dropped 3; count of bases not matched to a gene: 8. The CDR3 loop is CASRVDRGLFYEQYF. The CDR3 DNA is TGTGCCAGCAGGGTAGACAGGGGGCTTTTCTACGAGCAGTACTTC.

This clone was picked up one time. The genes are TRBV5-1 and TRBJ2-7, with D possibly being TRBD2 (6 bases). Germline values: CDR1 SGHRS, CDR2 YFSETQ. V lost 3 bases to trimming and J lost 7 bases, with 20 bases between them. CDR3 size: 15 residues. The CDR3 bases are TGCGCCAGCAGCTCCTCCCCGACTAGTACGGGAGAGCAGTACTTC. Protein product: CASSSSPTSTGEQYF.

This clone occurred once. This chain links TRBV2 with TRBJ2-2; 11 bases agree with TRBD1. After removal of 4 bases from V and 4 bases from J, the junction contained 11 bases not matched to a gene. The CDR3 is 18 residues long. The germline gives CDR1 SNHLY, CDR2 FYNNEI. The CDR3 DNA follows: TGTGCCAGCAGTGCCCGGGGGCCGGGACAGGGGGTCACCGGGGAGCTGTTTTTT. Translated: CASSARGPGQGVTGELFF.

The chain combines TRBV9 with TRBJ1-1; D is unclear. Germline V gene sequence: CDR1 SGDLS, CDR2 YYNGEE. The CDR3 loop spans 14 amino acids. V lost 4 bases, J lost 5 bases, and 15 bases lay in between. The CDR3 region has the DNA TGTGCCAGCAGCCCAACCGGTGCGGGGACTGAAGCTTTCTTT. This encodes CASSPTGAGTEAFF. Filled out from reference TRBV9 and TRBJ1-1, the complete variable domain reads DSGVTQTPKHLITATGQRVTLRCSPRSGDLSVYWYQQSLDQGLQFLIQYYNGEERAKGNILERFSAQQFPDLHSELNLSSLELGDSALYFCASSPTGAGTEAFFGQGTRLTVV.

The rearrangement uses TRBV10-3 and TRBJ2-1; TRBD1 matches 8 bases. Trimming at V came to 10 bases and at J to 7 bases, leaving 6 bases not matched to a gene. CDR1 and CDR2 from the germline V gene are ENHRY and SYGVKD. The length of the CDR3 is 12 residues. The CDR3 nucleotides read TGTGCCACAGCTACAGGGGGAAATGAGCAGTTCTTC. Amino acid sequence: CATATGGNEQFF.

The rearrangement links TRBV19 to TRBJ1-5; TRBD1 might be the D (6 bases). This CDR3 comprises 17 residues. In germline, CDR1 is LNHDA, CDR2 SQIVND (reference sequence). Trimming shortened V by 5 bases and J by 2 bases, and 19 bases separated the two germline ends. In nucleotides, the CDR3 is TGTGCCAGTAGTGTCGGACGACGGGGGCAAGGCAATCAGCCCCAGCATTTT. It translates to CASSVGRRGQGNQPQHF.

Concerning this clone: The sample holds other DNA sequences that translate to the same CDR3. The chain is built from TRBV7-8 and TRBJ2-7, with 11 bases that match TRBD1. There are 14 residues in the CDR3. The V gene end was trimmed by 4 bases and the J gene end by 1 base; junction bases not matched to a gene: 0. Germline CDR1 SGHVS, CDR2 FQNEAQ. The CDR3 region is CASSWDRGSYEQYF. The DNA for the CDR3 is TGTGCCAGCAGCTGGGACAGGGGGTCCTACGAGCAGTACTTC.

With regard to this clone: Within the sample, other DNA sequences also encode this same CDR3. CDR3 sequence: CASTLGGEQFF. DNA for the CDR3: TGTGCCAGCACACTAGGGGGTGAGCAGTTCTTC. The chain recombines TRBV28 with TRBJ2-1; tentatively, D is TRBD1 (6 bases). Germline V CDR1 and CDR2: MDHEN, SYDVKM. The V end lost 7 bases, the J end lost 9 bases, and 10 bases lay between the germline ends. The CDR3 has 11 amino acids.

The J gene is TRBJ1-1, the V gene TRBV7-9; D uncertain. Trimming took 5 bases from V and 3 from J, leaving 19 bases between them. The CDR3 is made up of 16 amino acids. Germline CDR1 SEHNR, CDR2 FQNEAQ (reference sequence). CDR3 DNA sequence: TGTGCCAGCAGCCCCCCCAGGCCTAACAGACACACTGAAGCTTTCTTT. It is translated as CASSPPRPNRHTEAFF.

Note on this clone: This sample includes further DNA sequences coding for the same CDR3. The chain combines TRBV28 with TRBJ1-2; a possible D gene is TRBD1 (5 bases). CDR1 and CDR2 from the germline V gene are MDHEN and SYDVKM. V dropped 4 bases and J dropped 3 bases, with 12 bases sitting between them. This CDR3 is 14 amino acids long. Written as DNA, the CDR3 is TGTGCCAGCAGTTCGGCAGGGCCAGACTATGGCTACACCTTC. It specifies CASSSAGPDYGYTF.

CDR3 in amino acids: CASSPPLPDQPQHF. The DNA of the CDR3 is TGTGCCAGCTCACCACCCTTACCAGATCAGCCCCAGCATTTT. The gene calls are TRBV18 and TRBJ1-5; no clear D. V lost 0 bases to trimming and J lost 5 bases, with 8 bases between them. This CDR3 is built from 14 residues. CDR1 and CDR2 (germline): KGHSH, LQKENI.

V gene TRBV2 combines with J gene TRBJ2-7; D is uncertain. CDR1 is SNHLY, CDR2 FYNNEI, per germline. With 8 bases removed from V and 0 bases from J, the gap between germline ends came to 2 bases. The CDR3 runs to 10 residues. The CDR3 is CASASYEQYF. DNA of the CDR3: TGTGCCAGCGCCTCCTACGAGCAGTACTTC. The whole variable domain, remainder taken from reference TRBV2 and TRBJ2-7, is EPEVTQTPSHQVTQMGQEVILRCVPISNHLYFYWYRQILGQKVEFLVSFYNNEISEKSEIFDDQFSVERPDGSNFTLKIRSTKLEDSAMYFCASASYEQYFGPGTRLTVT.

This clone was picked up a small number of times. The chain carries TRBV28 and TRBJ1-1; D perhaps matches TRBD1 (6 bases). CDR1 is MDHEN and CDR2 is SYDVKM in the germline V gene. The ends were cut back, 6 bases at V and 3 bases at J, with 11 bases in the middle. The CDR3 sequence is 13 residues long. The CDR3 protein is CASREGGYTEAFF. The CDR3 DNA follows: TGTGCCAGCAGGGAGGGGGGATACACTGAAGCTTTCTTT.